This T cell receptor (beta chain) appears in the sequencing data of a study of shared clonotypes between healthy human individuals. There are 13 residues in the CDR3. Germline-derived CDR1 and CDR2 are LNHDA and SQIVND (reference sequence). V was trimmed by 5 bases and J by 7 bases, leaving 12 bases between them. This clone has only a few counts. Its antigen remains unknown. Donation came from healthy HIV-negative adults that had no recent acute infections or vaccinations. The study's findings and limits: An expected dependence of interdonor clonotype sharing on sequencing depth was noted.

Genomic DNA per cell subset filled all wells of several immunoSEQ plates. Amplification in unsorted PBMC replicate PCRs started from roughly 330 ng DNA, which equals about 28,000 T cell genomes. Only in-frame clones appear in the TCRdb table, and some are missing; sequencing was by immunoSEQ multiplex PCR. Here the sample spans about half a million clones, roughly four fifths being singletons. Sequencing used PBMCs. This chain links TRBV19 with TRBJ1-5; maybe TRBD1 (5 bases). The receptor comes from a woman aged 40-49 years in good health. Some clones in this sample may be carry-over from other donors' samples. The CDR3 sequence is CASSVQGAQPQHF. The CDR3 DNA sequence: TGTGCCAGTAGTGTTCAGGGAGCACAGCCCCAGCATTTT.